These 28 T cell receptor beta chains originate from one sample sequenced in a study of blood T cell repertoires in COVID-19. Assay used: immunoSEQ multiplex PCR; TCRdb lists only in-frame clones, some missing. The sample records around 220,000 clones, 65% to 85% being singletons. The sample taken for sequencing was PBMCs or T cells enriched from blood (not recorded which). These receptor sequences come from a woman aged 40 to 55 with acute COVID-19.

This chain connects TRBV28 to TRBJ1-1; D is perhaps TRBD1 (6 bases). The CDR3 is made up of 14 amino acids. Germline V gene lookup returns CDR1 MDHEN and CDR2 SYDVKM. The ends were cut back, 3 bases at V and 1 base at J, with 9 bases in the middle. The CDR3 region is CASSFPGENTEAFF. CDR3 in DNA: TGTGCCAGCAGTTTCCCAGGGGAGAACACTGAAGCTTTCTTT.

The chain has TRBV6-5 and TRBJ2-3, with no clear D. Per germline, CDR1 MNHEY and CDR2 SVGAGI. This CDR3 has 11 amino acids. With 7 bases removed from V and 4 bases from J, the gap between germline ends came to 6 bases. The CDR3 reads CASTPADTQYF. CDR3 nucleotides: TGTGCCAGCACCCCGGCAGATACGCAGTATTTT.

The chain joins TRBV5-4 to TRBJ2-1, with TRBD1 identical over 8 bases. CDR1 and CDR2 from the germline V gene are SGHNT and YYREEE (reference sequence). The CDR3 is 18 residues long. Unmatched junction bases numbered 14, after V lost 3 bases and J lost 3 bases. Here the CDR3 DNA reads TGTGCCAGCAGCTGGGATTCAGGGGGCGCAGGGGGCTACAATGAGCAGTTCTTC. Translation: CASSWDSGGAGGYNEQFF.

The J gene is TRBJ1-2, the V gene TRBV5-1, with unresolved D. Trimming stripped 3 bases from V and 6 bases from J, with 15 bases between. The CDR3 sequence is 14 residues long. CDR1 and CDR2 from the germline V gene are SGHRS and YFSETQ. The CDR3 protein is CASSSADGRDGYTF. The CDR3 DNA is TGCGCCAGCAGCTCAGCGGACGGGAGGGATGGCTACACCTTC.

The CDR3 DNA is TGCGCCAGCAGCCAAGTCGGACAGGGAAAGTGGGCTAATGAAAAACTGTTTTTT. Translated: CASSQVGQGKWANEKLFF. This chain joins TRBV4-1 and TRBJ1-4, with 8 nucleotides matching TRBD1. The CDR3 has 18 residues. V lost 1 base, J lost 3 bases, and 10 bases stayed unmatched. Germline V gene sequence: CDR1 MGHRA, CDR2 YSYEKL.

The V call is TRBV5-4, the J call TRBJ1-2, with a possible D match to TRBD1 (5 bases). CDR3 size: 14 residues. The germline V and J ends were trimmed by 0 bases and 4 bases, with 10 bases remaining between them. CDR1 and CDR2 (germline): SGHNT, YYREEE (reference sequence). The CDR3 DNA follows: TGTGCCAGCAGCTTGGAGACAGACTCCTATGGCTACACCTTC. As protein: CASSLETDSYGYTF.

CDR3 in DNA: TGCAGCGTCCGCCCGCTGCGGGAGGGTATAGATGAGCAGTTCTTC. It codes for CSVRPLREGIDEQFF. The chain has TRBV29-1 and TRBJ2-1; 9 bases are a match to TRBD2. This CDR3 contains 15 residues. V was clipped by 6 bases and J by 8 bases; unmatched bases: 14. From germline, CDR1 is SQVTM and CDR2 ANQGSEA.

The V gene is TRBV5-4, the J gene TRBJ2-7, with TRBD1 identical over 7 bases. This CDR3 is built from 14 residues. Germline CDR1 and CDR2: SGHNT and YYREEE (reference sequence). V lost 4 bases and J lost 4; bases outside the gene matches: 8. CDR3 amino acids: CASSPDRVVYEQYF. DNA of the CDR3: TGTGCCAGCAGCCCAGACAGGGTTGTGTACGAGCAGTACTTC.

In its sample, this clone was seen a few times. This chain uses TRBV12-2 with TRBJ1-1; the D call TRBD1 from the table was never checked on the DNA. TRBV12-2 represents a pseudogene. The CDR3 is 13 amino acids. The CDR3 nucleotides are TGCGAAACGAGGGGACAGGGGAACACTGAAGCTTTCTTT. Translating it yields CETRGQGNTEAFF.

This chain connects TRBV19 to TRBJ1-2; 9 nucleotides match TRBD1. Trimming took 6 bases from V and 0 from J; bases not matched to a gene: 8. This CDR3 comprises 16 residues. CDR1 and CDR2 from the germline V gene are LNHDA and SQIVND (reference sequence). The CDR3 is CASSRQGGTSNYGYTF. The CDR3, as DNA: TGTGCCAGTAGCCGACAGGGGGGGACGTCTAACTATGGCTACACCTTC.

The chain combines TRBV7-8 with TRBJ1-5; 9 positions match TRBD1. This CDR3 has 16 amino acids. J lost 4 bases, V lost 6 bases, and 10 bases had no gene match. Germline V gene data show CDR1 as SGHVS and CDR2 as FQNEAQ. The CDR3 DNA reads as TGTGCCAGCAGTCCGTCGGGACAGGGACGAAATCAGCCCCAGCATTTT. It translates to CASSPSGQGRNQPQHF.

The chain couples TRBV6-5 to TRBJ2-7, with a weak D call TRBD1 (6 bases). Trimming took off 4 bases at V and 4 bases at J, with 11 bases between the two ends. The CDR3 contains 13 residues. Germline V gene lookup returns CDR1 MNHEY and CDR2 SVGAGI. This chain's CDR3 is CASSSPRGYEQYF. In DNA, the CDR3 is TGTGCCAGCAGTTCACCCAGGGGATACGAGCAGTACTTC.

The chain couples TRBV4-1 to TRBJ2-7, with TRBD2 matching 8 bases. The V gene end was trimmed by 4 bases and the J gene end by 3 bases; junction bases not matched to a gene: 8. The CDR3 extends over 15 amino acids. Germline V gives CDR1 MGHRA, CDR2 YSYEKL. CDR3 DNA sequence: TGCGCCAGCAGCCCTGGGGGCGGGAGGCTCTACGAGCAGTACTTC. Translated, it gives CASSPGGGRLYEQYF.

This chain uses TRBV15 with TRBJ1-1; 8 nucleotides align to TRBD1. The CDR3 is made up of 15 amino acids. J lost 3 bases, V lost 7 bases, and 10 bases had no gene match. In germline, CDR1 is LNHNV, CDR2 YYDKDF (reference sequence). The CDR3: CATNGGEQGDTEAFF. The CDR3 region has the DNA TGTGCCACCAACGGAGGGGAACAGGGGGACACTGAAGCTTTCTTT.

This chain joins TRBV11-3 and TRBJ2-1; TRBD2 might be the D (6 bases). The V end lost 4 bases, the J end lost 6 bases, and 10 bases lay between the germline ends. The length of the CDR3 is 13 residues. CDR1 is SGHNT and CDR2 is YENEEA in the germline V gene. CDR3 residues: CASSSTSSNEQFF. CDR3 DNA sequence: TGTGCCAGCAGCTCGACTAGTTCCAATGAGCAGTTCTTC.

The chain employs TRBV3-1 (or the pseudogene TRBV3-2) and TRBJ2-1; a possible D gene is TRBD2 (6 bases). CDR1 is LGHDT and CDR2 is YNNKEL in the germline V gene (reference sequence). Deletions cut 0 bases from V and 12 bases from J, with 12 bases between. The length of the CDR3 is 13 residues. The CDR3 region has the DNA TGTGCCAGCAGCCAAGATCGGAGGGGCGTGCAGTTCTTC. Amino acids: CASSQDRRGVQFF.

The J gene is TRBJ2-5, the V gene TRBV10-2; 9 positions match TRBD2. CDR3 length: 14 amino acids. The germline V gene has CDR1 WSHSY and CDR2 SAAADI. Losses at the gene ends were 7 bases for V and 1 base for J; bases not matched to a gene: 4. CDR3: CASNLAGSQETQYF. DNA of the CDR3: TGCGCCAGCAACCTAGCGGGGAGCCAAGAGACCCAGTACTTC.

V usage is TRBV5-4 and J usage is TRBJ1-1; 10 bases align to TRBD1. Per germline, CDR1 SGHNT and CDR2 YYREEE (reference sequence). CDR3 length: 14 amino acids. The V gene end was trimmed by 5 bases and the J gene end by 5 bases; junction bases not matched to a gene: 6. The CDR3 region is CASSQGQGRTEAFF. Written as DNA, the CDR3 is TGTGCCAGCAGTCAGGGACAGGGGCGGACTGAAGCTTTCTTT.

This clone was observed a single time. The genes are TRBV5-1 and TRBJ2-3; 9 bases agree with TRBD1. CDR1 is SGHRS, CDR2 YFSETQ, per germline. With V trimmed by 4 bases and J by 0 bases, 6 bases remained unmatched. CDR3 length: 16 amino acids. The CDR3 region has the DNA TGCGCCAGCAGCACAAACGGACAGGGGAGCACAGATACGCAGTATTTT. Protein product: CASSTNGQGSTDTQYF. Supplemented by reference TRBV5-1 and TRBJ2-3, the full variable domain reads KAGVTQTPRYLIKTRGQQVTLSCSPISGHRSVSWYQQTPGQGLQFLFEYFSETQRNKGNFPGRFSGRQFSNSRSEMNVSTLELGDSALYLCASSTNGQGSTDTQYFGPGTRLTVL.

The chain recombines TRBV4-1 with TRBJ2-3; D unclear. Trimming removed 0 bases from V and 12 bases from J, with 10 bases in between. This CDR3 has 12 amino acids. Germline V gene sequence: CDR1 MGHRA, CDR2 YSYEKL. The CDR3 region is CASSQESSSQYF. The CDR3 coding sequence is TGCGCCAGCAGCCAAGAAAGCTCTAGTCAGTATTTT.

This clone appeared a few times. The V gene is TRBV7-6, the J gene TRBJ1-5, with 7 positions matching TRBD1. The junction had 7 bases not matched to a gene; V was cut back by 5 bases and J by 0 bases. Germline V CDR1 and CDR2: SGHVS, FNYEAQ. CDR3 length equals 16 residues. The CDR3 region is CASSPRTGVSNQPQHF. CDR3 nucleotide sequence: TGTGCCAGCAGCCCCAGGACAGGTGTTAGCAATCAGCCCCAGCATTTT.

The V and J genes are TRBV18 and TRBJ2-7; D is perhaps TRBD1 (7 bases). V was cut by 3 bases and J by 7 bases, with 13 bases left in between. The CDR3 is 13 amino acids. CDR1 and CDR2 (germline): KGHSH, LQKENI. CDR3 nucleotides: TGTGCCAGCTCACCGGCAGGGGGGTCGGAGCAGTACTTC. Protein: CASSPAGGSEQYF.

This rearrangement joins TRBV4-2 to TRBJ2-1; perhaps TRBD1 as D (6 bases). The CDR3 runs 15 residues. V gave up 0 bases and J gave up 5 bases, with 11 bases separating them. The germline V gene encodes CDR1 LGHNA and CDR2 YNFKEQ. The CDR3, as DNA: TGTGCCAGCAGCCAAGAACAGGGAAGGGACAATGAGCAGTTCTTC. This gives the protein CASSQEQGRDNEQFF.

CDR3 bases: TGCGCCAGCAGCCGGGGACAGGGTAGGCCCAATGAGCAGTTCTTC. Translating it yields CASSRGQGRPNEQFF. The chain employs TRBV4-1 and TRBJ2-1, with TRBD1 identical over 9 bases. CDR3 size: 15 residues. Per the germline V gene, CDR1 is MGHRA and CDR2 is YSYEKL. Trimming removed 4 bases from V and 6 bases from J; junction bases left unmatched: 7.

The genes are TRBV19 and TRBJ2-2; 12 nucleotides agree with TRBD1. The CDR3 runs 15 residues. V shed 3 bases and J 6 bases; nucleotides not matched to a gene: 2. Germline CDR1 is LNHDA and CDR2 is SQIVND (reference sequence). The CDR3 nucleotides are TGTGCCAGTAGTATGGGACAGGGGGCGGCCGGGGAGCTGTTTTTT. Translated: CASSMGQGAAGELFF.

CDR3 coding DNA: TGTGCCAGCAGCCGTAGCGGGGTCGCTTCCTACGAGCAGTACTTC. Residues: CASSRSGVASYEQYF. The rearrangement links TRBV7-9 to TRBJ2-7, with 8 bases that match TRBD2. J was trimmed by 1 base and V by 5 bases; bases with no gene match: 7. This CDR3 contains 15 residues. Germline lookup yields CDR1 SEHNR and CDR2 FQNEAQ (reference sequence).

This rearrangement joins TRBV4-3 to TRBJ1-1; D is undetermined. The ends were cut back, 3 bases at V and 1 base at J, with 9 bases in the middle. Germline CDR1 is LGHNA and CDR2 is YSLEER. This CDR3 is built from 14 residues. DNA of the CDR3: TGCGCCAGCAGCCAGCTTGCCGGGAACACTGAAGCTTTCTTT. Translation: CASSQLAGNTEAFF.

The chain employs TRBV21-1 and TRBJ1-4. TRBV21-1 is labeled a pseudogene. CDR3 size: 15 residues. The DNA for the CDR3 is TGTGCCAGCAGCAAATTTTTAGAGTATAATGAAAAACTGTTTTTT. As protein: CASSKFLEYNEKLFF.